This is a list of T cell receptor beta chains from one sample in a study of blood T cell repertoires in COVID-19. TCRdb's table, derived via immunoSEQ multiplex PCR, lists solely in-frame clones and lacks some. The top ten hold roughly 2.3% of the sample, which has about 220,000 clones, 80% to 85% seen once. The specimen was peripheral blood. These receptors came from a woman aged 55 to 70 with acute or convalescent COVID-19. The CDR3 runs from the conserved cysteine through the conserved F or W. A D gene is named only where the DNA matches it firmly. A clone size is listed for some rows: how often the clone was seen (once, few, many), or a class if it is expanded.

CDR3 DNA,CDR3 protein,clone size,D gene,V gene,J gene
TGCAGTGCTAGTGTCCAGCGATTCTACGAGCAGTACTTC,CSASVQRFYEQYF,few,.,TRBV20-1,TRBJ2-7
TGTGCCAGTAGTAAAAGAACCGGGACTAGCGGGGGGGCCTACAATGAGCAGTTCTTC,CASSKRTGTSGGAYNEQFF,few,TRBD2,TRBV19,TRBJ2-1
TGTGCCAGTAGTATAGAATGGGGGCGGTACAATCAGCCCCAGCATTTT,CASSIEWGRYNQPQHF,.,.,TRBV19,TRBJ1-5
TGTGCCAGCAGCTGCCGGGACAGAATAAACTACGAGCAGTACTTC,CASSCRDRINYEQYF,.,.,TRBV12-1,TRBJ2-7
TGTGCCATCAGTGAGTCGAAGGGACAGACCTACGAGCAGTACTTC,CAISESKGQTYEQYF,.,TRBD1,TRBV10-3,TRBJ2-7
TGTGCCAGCAGCAGGAGCGGGGGAGAGACCCAGTACTTC,CASSRSGGETQYF,.,TRBD2,TRBV7-2,TRBJ2-5
TGTGCCAGCAGCCCCCACGGGGGATCGAACACCGGGGAGCTGTTTTTT,CASSPHGGSNTGELFF,.,.,TRBV9,TRBJ2-2
TGTGCCAGCACTCAAACGGCAGGGTATCAGCCCCAGCATTTT,CASTQTAGYQPQHF,.,.,TRBV6-5,TRBJ1-5
TGCGCCAGCAGCACGATACAGGGTTCGAATTCACCCCTCCACTTT,CASSTIQGSNSPLHF,.,.,TRBV5-1,TRBJ1-6
TGTGCCAGCAGTTACGACAGGGTTGACACTGAAGCTTTCTTT,CASSYDRVDTEAFF,.,TRBD1,TRBV6-2/TRBV6-3,TRBJ1-1
TGTGCCAGCAGTTATGACAGGGTGGATCAGCCCCAGCATTTT,CASSYDRVDQPQHF,.,TRBD1,TRBV6-5,TRBJ1-5
TGTGCCAGCAGGGCGGGTTCGCTAAATCAGCCCCAGCATTTT,CASRAGSLNQPQHF,.,.,TRBV28,TRBJ1-5
TGTGCCAGCAGCCCGGGGCGGGGTAGCGGGGTGTTGGAGACCCAGTACTTC,CASSPGRGSGVLETQYF,.,TRBD2,TRBV5-8,TRBJ2-5
TGTGCCAGCAGCTTAAAACAGGGGGTTCTCTACACCTTC,CASSLKQGVLYTF,.,TRBD1,TRBV7-2,TRBJ1-2
TGTGCCAGCAGTGTGCAGATCGCTGAAGCTTTCTTT,CASSVQIAEAFF,.,.,TRBV2,TRBJ1-1
TGTGCCAGCTCATCGACAGGGATCCAACAGAACACTGAAGCTTTCTTT,CASSSTGIQQNTEAFF,.,TRBD1,TRBV18,TRBJ1-1
TGTGCCAGCAGTGCCCGGACAGGGATAGGTCCCGGGGAGCTGTTTTTT,CASSARTGIGPGELFF,few,TRBD1,TRBV6-1,TRBJ2-2
TGTGCCACCAGCAGGGACAGATTGAACACTGAAGCTTTCTTT,CATSRDRLNTEAFF,.,.,TRBV15,TRBJ1-1
TGTGCCAGCAGTCTAGCGGGGGGAGGGAATGAGCAGTTCTTC,CASSLAGGGNEQFF,.,TRBD2,TRBV28,TRBJ2-1
TGTGCCAGCAGCTTAGGTCAGCGGGGGGGTGGAGATACGCAGTATTTT,CASSLGQRGGGDTQYF,.,TRBD2,TRBV5-4,TRBJ2-3
TGTGCCAGCAGCTTGGGTAGGGGATCAACTAATGAAAAACTGTTTTTT,CASSLGRGSTNEKLFF,.,.,TRBV5-8,TRBJ1-4
TGTGCCAGCAGCGCCGGGACAGGGTCGAATGAGCAGTTCTTC,CASSAGTGSNEQFF,once,TRBD1,TRBV2,TRBJ2-1
TGTGCCAGCAGCTTGGGACAGGGGGCAGAGAAGACCCAGTACTTC,CASSLGQGAEKTQYF,.,TRBD1,TRBV7-2,TRBJ2-5
TGTGCCAGCAGTCACCTATACGAGCAGTACTTC,CASSHLYEQYF,.,.,TRBV6-5,TRBJ2-7
TGCGCCAGCAGCTCGGAGCCCACCGACAATGAGCAGTTCTTC,CASSSEPTDNEQFF,.,.,TRBV5-1,TRBJ2-1
TGTGCCAGCTCACTCTCTCCCTACGAGCAGTACTTC,CASSLSPYEQYF,.,.,TRBV18,TRBJ2-7
TGTGCCAGCAGCGTAGGGGGCAGGGTAGAGAACACTGAAGCTTTCTTT,CASSVGGRVENTEAFF,once,.,TRBV9,TRBJ1-1
TGTGCCAGCAGCTTGGATACAGGGCTAACCTATGGCTACACCTTC,CASSLDTGLTYGYTF,.,.,TRBV5-4,TRBJ1-2
TGTGCCAGCACTACTGAAGCTTTCTTT,CASTTEAFF,.,.,TRBV2,TRBJ1-1
TGTGCCAGTAGGGGGGGACGGAGGGACTATGGCTACACCTTC,CASRGGRRDYGYTF,.,.,TRBV19,TRBJ1-2
TGTGCCAGTTCTGGCTTGGGGACAAGTAACTATGGCTACACCTTC,CASSGLGTSNYGYTF,.,.,TRBV19,TRBJ1-2
TGTGCCATCAGTGATTCCGGGGGCCAAGAGACCCAGTACTTC,CAISDSGGQETQYF,.,.,TRBV10-3,TRBJ2-5
TGTGCCAGCAGCTTCTTAGGGGTCGGAGAGACCCAGTACTTC,CASSFLGVGETQYF,.,.,TRBV7-9,TRBJ2-5
TGTGCCAGCAGCAAAAAGGCGGGCAGTAGGTCCGGGATTAATTCACCCCTCCACTTT,CASSKKAGSRSGINSPLHF,.,.,TRBV21-1,TRBJ1-6
TGTGCCAGCAGCAATACAGGGGTCGAGCAGTACTTC,CASSNTGVEQYF,.,TRBD1,TRBV6-6,TRBJ2-7
TGTGCCAGCAGCTTCGGGGGGGCCCCCTACAATGAGCAGTTCTTC,CASSFGGAPYNEQFF,.,TRBD2,TRBV5-6,TRBJ2-1
TGTGCCAGCAGCTCTCCGGGACAGAGCCAAGAGACCCAGTACTTC,CASSSPGQSQETQYF,few,TRBD1,TRBV5-6,TRBJ2-5
TGTGCCAGCAGCTTGTACGGGGGGGGCACAGATACGCAGTATTTT,CASSLYGGGTDTQYF,many,TRBD2,TRBV7-2,TRBJ2-3
TGTGCCAGCAGTCTCAGGCGACGGAACACTGAAGCTTTCTTT,CASSLRRRNTEAFF,.,.,TRBV28,TRBJ1-1
TGTGCCAGTAGTCCAACCGGGACAGGGGTTCGTGGCTACACCTTC,CASSPTGTGVRGYTF,.,TRBD1,TRBV19,TRBJ1-2
TGTGCCAGCAGCTCGGGGGGGGCTGGGCCCAGGACTGAAGCTTTCTTT,CASSSGGAGPRTEAFF,.,.,TRBV7-8,TRBJ1-1
TGCGCCAGCAGCTCGGACAGGGGGAGCAATCAGCCCCAGCATTTT,CASSSDRGSNQPQHF,.,TRBD1,TRBV5-1,TRBJ1-5
TGCGCCAGCAGCCAAGCGGCCCCAGGGCTCGCTGAAGCTTTCTTT,CASSQAAPGLAEAFF,.,.,TRBV4-1,TRBJ1-1
TGCAGTGCTAGTTCGGCTAGCGGGGGGGCCGGGGAGCTGTTTTTT,CSASSASGGAGELFF,few,TRBD2,TRBV20-1,TRBJ2-2
TGTGCCAGCATAGGGGGAGCGAACACCGGGGAGCTGTTTTTT,CASIGGANTGELFF,few,.,TRBV6-5,TRBJ2-2
TGTGCCAGCAGCCCTATACAGGGGGCGTTCACTGAAGCTTTCTTT,CASSPIQGAFTEAFF,.,TRBD1,TRBV7-2,TRBJ1-1
TGTGCCAGCAGCCCTCAAGCGGGGGGACAAGAGACCCAGTACTTC,CASSPQAGGQETQYF,.,TRBD2,TRBV14,TRBJ2-5
TGCGCCAGCAGTCAATCGACTAGCGGGGCCTACAATGAGCAGTTCTTC,CASSQSTSGAYNEQFF,.,TRBD2,TRBV4-1,TRBJ2-1
TGTGCCAGCAGCGAAAGACAGGGGGCAAACACCATATATTTT,CASSERQGANTIYF,once,TRBD1,TRBV5-4,TRBJ1-3
TGTGCCAGCAGTCGGACGGAGTTAAACACTGAAGCTTTCTTT,CASSRTELNTEAFF,once,.,TRBV6-6,TRBJ1-1
TGTGCCAGCAGCCAAGTCAGGGCCGCCACTAGCTACACCTTC,CASSQVRAATSYTF,.,.,TRBV14,TRBJ1-2
TGTGCCAGCAGCGCAGCAGGGTACGGCATCTACAATGAGCAGTTCTTC,CASSAAGYGIYNEQFF,.,.,TRBV7-9,TRBJ2-1